One sample yielded the 32 T cell receptor beta chains listed below, sequenced in a study of beta chain features in type 1 diabetes. Since all of the isolated RNA was reverse transcribed, expressed TCRB transcripts were what got sequenced. Some clones are missing from TCRdb's copy, which holds only in-frame ones; the method was immunoSEQ multiplex PCR. The table shows nearly 700,000 clones, with roughly 13% occurring only once. The antigens for these receptors are not known. Notes on the study in general: People with Type 1 diabetes carried modestly yet significantly shorter TCRB CDR3s in all four CD4+ subsets.

The sequenced sample consisted of naive CD4+ T cells from blood. The origin of the receptors is a man between 18 and 29 years old with type 1 diabetes.

V is TRBV10-3 and J is TRBJ1-5, with a tentative D call TRBD1 (6 bases). CDR1 is ENHRY, CDR2 SYGVKD, per germline. V lost 2 bases, J lost 7 bases, and 12 bases lay in between. CDR3 length: 14 residues. CDR3 nucleotide sequence: TGTGCCATCAGTGAGCAGGGGTCGAACCAGCCCCAGCATTTT. Translating gives CAISEQGSNQPQHF.

V is TRBV28 and J is TRBJ2-7, with 12 bases aligning to TRBD2. The CDR3 runs 15 residues. Germline values: CDR1 MDHEN, CDR2 SYDVKM. J was trimmed by 2 bases and V by 5 bases; bases with no gene match: 4. CDR3 amino acids: CASSPRTSGAYEQYF. The CDR3 DNA reads TGTGCCAGCAGTCCTAGGACTAGCGGGGCCTACGAGCAGTACTTC.

The table lists this clone with a few counts. The chain is built from TRBV20-1 and TRBJ1-2; 7 nucleotides agree with TRBD1. The CDR3 spans 11 residues. V was clipped by 3 bases and J by 7 bases; unmatched bases: 2. The germline V gene has CDR1 DFQATT and CDR2 SNEGSKA (reference sequence). The CDR3 DNA follows: TGCAGTGCTAGGACAGGGACTGGCTACACCTTC. It codes for CSARTGTGYTF.

As to this clone: Within the sample, other DNA sequences also encode this same CDR3. The chain couples TRBV18 to TRBJ2-1; D is uncertain. V was pared by 3 bases and J by 0 bases, with 6 bases between. The germline V gene has CDR1 KGHSH and CDR2 LQKENI. CDR3 length: 14 residues. The CDR3 region is CASSPESSYNEQFF. CDR3 bases: TGTGCCAGCTCACCTGAGAGCTCCTACAATGAGCAGTTCTTC.

This clone has a handful of counts. The chain is built from TRBV10-3 and TRBJ1-1; tentative D call: TRBD1 (5 bases). The CDR3 loop spans 12 amino acids. The germline V and J ends were trimmed by 7 bases and 0 bases, with 6 bases remaining between them. The germline gives CDR1 ENHRY, CDR2 SYGVKD. CDR3 DNA sequence: TGTGCCATCACGGGGGTGAACACTGAAGCTTTCTTT. The encoded protein is CAITGVNTEAFF.

This clone has just a few counts. Written as DNA, the CDR3 is TGTGCCAGCAGTTTACAGGGTAGAAACTATGGCTACACCTTC. Its protein product is CASSLQGRNYGYTF. The rearrangement links TRBV27 to TRBJ1-2; D may be TRBD1 (5 bases). CDR1 is MNHEY, CDR2 SMNVEV, per germline (reference sequence). This CDR3 region has 14 residues. Trimming stripped 2 bases from V and 2 bases from J, with 9 bases between.

The table lists this clone with a few counts. The genes are TRBV9 and TRBJ1-2; D is undetermined. The V and J ends lost 0 bases and 3 bases respectively, with 9 bases between them. The germline gives CDR1 SGDLS, CDR2 YYNGEE. There are 14 residues in the CDR3. CDR3 bases: TGTGCCAGCAGCGTAGACAAGGCTTACTATGGCTACACCTTC. Protein: CASSVDKAYYGYTF.

As to this clone: Other DNA sequences in this specimen translate into the identical CDR3. The rearrangement uses TRBV30 and TRBJ1-5; D is ambiguous. This CDR3 contains 12 residues. Germline V lookup: CDR1 GTSNPN, CDR2 SVGIG (reference sequence). V lost 2 bases to trimming and J lost 1 base, with 3 bases between them. In nucleotides, the CDR3 is TGTGCCTGGAGTAGGAGCAATCAGCCCCAGCATTTT. This encodes CAWSRSNQPQHF. The full variable domain, its missing parts supplied by reference TRBV30 and TRBJ1-5, is SQTIHQWPATLVQPVGSPLSLECTVEGTSNPNLYWYRQAAGRGLQLLFYSVGIGQISSEVPQNLSASRPQDRQFILSSKKLLLSDSGFYLCAWSRSNQPQHFGDGTRLSIL.

This chain links TRBV5-1 with TRBJ2-5, with 8 bases lining up with TRBD1. V shed 2 bases, J shed 1 base, and the junction held 10 bases outside the gene matches. The CDR3 loop spans 17 amino acids. CDR1 and CDR2 from the germline V gene are SGHRS and YFSETQ. The CDR3 region has the DNA TGCGCCAGCAGCTTCGCCCGATCTACAGGGGGCCAAGAGACCCAGTACTTC. Translating gives CASSFARSTGGQETQYF.

Comment on this clone: One end of the junction fails to match germline, which may point to a read error. V gene TRBV7-7 combines with J gene TRBJ2-3, with 16 bases identical to TRBD2. This CDR3 is built from 17 residues. CDR1 is SSHAT, CDR2 FNYEAQ, per germline (reference sequence). CDR3 in DNA: TGTGCTAGCAGCACTGGGACTAGCGGGGGGGTCACAGATACGCAGTATTTT. Protein product: CASSTGTSGGVTDTQYF.

The chain uses TRBV9 and TRBJ2-7; D gene unclear. V was trimmed by 0 bases and J by 4 bases, leaving 11 bases between them. Germline V lookup: CDR1 SGDLS, CDR2 YYNGEE. The CDR3 extends over 14 amino acids. The CDR3 nucleotides are TGTGCCAGCAGCGTAGGGGTGACTGGGTACGAGCAGTACTTC. Amino acids: CASSVGVTGYEQYF.

The sample holds a few counts of this clone. The chain links TRBV18 to TRBJ2-3; 8 bases match TRBD2. The CDR3 is 16 amino acids. Germline CDR1 is KGHSH and CDR2 is LQKENI. J lost 4 bases, V lost 6 bases, and 12 bases had no gene match. The CDR3 spells CASSSTGGGLADTQYF. The CDR3, as DNA: TGTGCCAGCTCTTCAACGGGCGGGGGGCTCGCAGATACGCAGTATTTT.

This clone was detected a few times. The chain joins TRBV30 to TRBJ1-2, with D perhaps TRBD1 (5 bases). Germline assignment: CDR1 GTSNPN and CDR2 SVGIG (reference sequence). The CDR3 loop spans 12 amino acids. V was pared by 3 bases and J by 7 bases, with 12 bases between. In nucleotides, the CDR3 is TGTGCCTGGAGGTCCGGGGCTGGTGGCTACACCTTC. It codes for CAWRSGAGGYTF.

This clone was recorded a few times. The rearrangement joins TRBV5-1 to TRBJ2-7; perhaps TRBD1 as D (5 bases). The CDR3 extends over 13 amino acids. Per the germline V gene, CDR1 is SGHRS and CDR2 is YFSETQ. Trimming shortened V by 4 bases and J by 6 bases, and 14 bases separated the two germline ends. CDR3 in amino acids: CASSIQTDGEQYF. CDR3 coding DNA: TGCGCCAGCAGCATCCAGACAGATGGCGAGCAGTACTTC.

This clone was picked up a small number of times. The DNA for the CDR3 is TGTGCCAGCCATGCAGCCCTTGCGACCGAGCAGTACTTC. Amino acid sequence: CASHAALATEQYF. The chain carries TRBV6-5 and TRBJ2-7; unclear D gene. Germline V gene data show CDR1 as MNHEY and CDR2 as SVGAGI. This CDR3 has 13 residues. Between the trimmed V and J ends, which lost 8 bases and 6 bases, there was a span of 17 bases.

This clone was detected a few times. The chain couples TRBV7-8 to TRBJ1-2, with TRBD1 matching over 10 bases. Trimming took 8 bases from V and 6 from J; bases not matched to a gene: 12. The CDR3 spans 15 residues. The germline gives CDR1 SGHVS, CDR2 FQNEAQ. This CDR3 is CASAVRGQGYNGYTF. CDR3 bases: TGTGCCAGCGCCGTTCGGGGACAGGGGTATAATGGCTACACCTTC.

This clone was seen a few times. The V call is TRBV6-5, the J call TRBJ2-2, with D uncertain. The CDR3 contains 13 residues. Per the germline V gene, CDR1 is MNHEY and CDR2 is SVGAGI. Trimming pared 6 bases from V and 6 bases from J, leaving 11 bases between. CDR3 coding DNA: TGTGCCAGCAGCCGCCGTCAGGCCGGGGAGCTGTTTTTT. Translation gives CASSRRQAGELFF.

The chain has TRBV18 and TRBJ1-1; unclear D gene. The CDR3 sequence is 12 residues long. The V gene lost 2 bases and the J gene lost 3 bases, with 4 bases spanning the gap. From germline, CDR1 is KGHSH and CDR2 LQKENI. The CDR3 spells CASSPGYTEAFF. CDR3 sequence (DNA): TGTGCCAGCTCACCAGGGTACACTGAAGCTTTCTTT.

This clone was counted between two and nine times. V gene TRBV29-1 combines with J gene TRBJ2-7; no definite D call. V was trimmed by 5 bases and J by 0 bases, leaving 8 bases between them. The CDR3 is made up of 12 amino acids. Germline CDR1 and CDR2: SQVTM and ANQGSEA. The DNA for the CDR3 is TGCAGCGTTAGCCTGAACTCCTACGAGCAGTACTTC. Amino acids: CSVSLNSYEQYF.

The genes are TRBV29-1 and TRBJ1-1; 8 bases fit TRBD1. J lost 11 bases, V lost 2 bases, and 4 bases had no gene match. CDR3 length: 11 residues. Germline CDR1 is SQVTM and CDR2 is ANQGSEA. CDR3 region: CSVEHGQGAFF. In DNA form, the CDR3 reads TGCAGCGTTGAACATGGACAGGGCGCTTTCTTT.

There are a few counts of this clone. J is TRBJ1-3 and V is TRBV29-1; 7 nucleotides line up with TRBD1. The CDR3 runs 14 residues. V lost 4 bases and J lost 0; bases outside the gene matches: 3. Germline CDR1 reads SQVTM; CDR2 reads ANQGSEA. The CDR3 here is CSVGAGGSGNTIYF. CDR3 in DNA: TGCAGCGTTGGGGCAGGGGGCTCTGGAAACACCATATATTTT.

Points on this clone: Within the sample, other DNA sequences also encode this same CDR3. V gene TRBV28 combines with J gene TRBJ1-2; D not resolved. Germline V gene lookup returns CDR1 MDHEN and CDR2 SYDVKM. V dropped 5 bases and J dropped 1 base, with 8 bases sitting between them. The CDR3 totals 13 residues. DNA for the CDR3: TGTGCCAGCAGTCTTGGAGTTAACTATGGCTACACCTTC. Protein: CASSLGVNYGYTF.

Regarding this clone: The junction departs from the called germline gene at one end, perhaps through a read error. This chain uses TRBV2 with TRBJ2-2, with 9 bases fitting TRBD2. The germline CDR1 and CDR2 sequences are SNHLY and FYNNEI. This CDR3 has 15 amino acids. The CDR3 sequence: CASREVAGAPGELFF. For the CDR3, the DNA is TGTGCCAGCAGGGAAGTAGCGGGGGCCCCCGGGGAGCTGTTTTTT.

Comment on this clone: At the DNA level, this CDR3 is encoded by other sequences in the same sample as well. V is TRBV5-1 and J is TRBJ2-7; D is uncertain. This CDR3 is 14 amino acids long. Trimming pared 0 bases from V and 2 bases from J, leaving 9 bases between. In germline, CDR1 is SGHRS, CDR2 YFSETQ. The CDR3 loop reads CASSLDGSPYEQYF. In DNA form, the CDR3 reads TGCGCCAGCAGCTTGGATGGGTCTCCCTACGAGCAGTACTTC.

This clone was found a few times. The chain couples TRBV10-3 to TRBJ1-6, with D possibly being TRBD1 (5 bases). V lost 0 bases and J lost 10, with 16 bases in between. Germline V gives CDR1 ENHRY, CDR2 SYGVKD. This CDR3 comprises 16 residues. In nucleotides, the CDR3 is TGTGCCATCAGTGAGTCTGAGAGGGGTGTCGGGTCACCCCTCCACTTT. Translating gives CAISESERGVGSPLHF.

J is TRBJ1-1 and V is TRBV29-1; D unresolved. V dropped 4 bases and J dropped 1 base, with 19 bases sitting between them. In germline, CDR1 is SQVTM, CDR2 ANQGSEA. CDR3 size: 16 residues. As DNA, the CDR3 is TGCAGCGTTGGCCGCCCGAGTTTCCTAGAGAACACTGAAGCTTTCTTT. Amino acids: CSVGRPSFLENTEAFF.

The chain is built from TRBV2 and TRBJ1-4, with 10 bases aligning to TRBD1. The CDR3 loop spans 15 amino acids. The ends lost 7 bases at V and 8 bases at J; junction bases unmatched: 10. Germline lookup yields CDR1 SNHLY and CDR2 FYNNEI. Written as DNA, the CDR3 is TGTGCCAGCACCCAGACAGGGGGCAAGTGGGAAAAACTGTTTTTT. It encodes CASTQTGGKWEKLFF.

This clone was detected a few times. The rearrangement links TRBV7-2 to TRBJ2-7; D gene unclear. This CDR3 region has 13 residues. From germline, CDR1 is SGHTA and CDR2 FQGNSA. V gave up 1 base and J gave up 1 base, with 5 bases separating them. In DNA form, the CDR3 reads TGTGCCAGCAGCTTAGAACAGTCCTACGAGCAGTACTTC. Translated, it gives CASSLEQSYEQYF.

The chain joins TRBV9 to TRBJ1-5; D might be TRBD1 (6 bases). This CDR3 is built from 15 residues. The V and J ends lost 0 bases and 6 bases respectively, with 13 bases between them. Germline assignment: CDR1 SGDLS and CDR2 YYNGEE. CDR3 loop: CASSVEGERGQPQHF. As DNA, the CDR3 is TGTGCCAGCAGCGTAGAGGGGGAAAGAGGTCAGCCCCAGCATTTT.

There are a few counts of this clone. The chain employs TRBV7-2 and TRBJ1-5, with 8 positions matching TRBD1. The CDR3 has 15 residues. The V gene's germline CDR1 is SGHTA and CDR2 FQGNSA. After removal of 6 bases from V and 6 bases from J, the junction contained 10 bases not matched to a gene. CDR3 residues: CASRSGTGGSQPQHF. DNA for the CDR3: TGTGCCAGCAGATCCGGGACAGGAGGTTCTCAGCCCCAGCATTTT.

The chain employs TRBV4-1 and TRBJ2-7; D possibly matches TRBD1 or TRBD2 (5 bases each). CDR1 and CDR2 from the germline V gene are MGHRA and YSYEKL. The ends were cut back, 4 bases at V and 5 bases at J, with 12 bases in the middle. The CDR3 extends over 13 amino acids. The CDR3 region is CASSPSRENEQYF. The CDR3 DNA reads as TGCGCCAGCAGCCCCAGCAGGGAGAACGAGCAGTACTTC.

The chain employs TRBV29-1 and TRBJ1-4; D call uncertain. This CDR3 is built from 14 residues. V was clipped by 5 bases and J by 6 bases, with 16 bases between them. Germline V gives CDR1 SQVTM, CDR2 ANQGSEA. In DNA form, the CDR3 reads TGCAGCGTTCGTTCCGGCCAGTTTGATGAAAAACTGTTTTTT. Translation: CSVRSGQFDEKLFF.